This is a list of T cell receptor beta chains from one sample in a study of T-cell reconstitution after alpha-beta-depleted transplantation in children. A single record per CDR3 protein comes from TCRdb applying MiXCR to the PCR reads. Counted here are hundreds of thousands of distinct CDR3 sequences, 16% occurring once; the ten biggest clones make up about 1.1%. Here the sequenced sample was PBMCs from the stem cell graft donor, taken from the stem cell graft. Source of these receptors: a human donor who donated a stem cell graft to a child with acute myeloid leukemia. CDR3s include the opening cysteine and the closing phenylalanine or tryptophan. The D gene is left open where the match is weak. Clone size is not always given. Where it is, it says once, few, many or a class for expanded clones.

clone_size	v_call	j_call	d_call	cdr3_length	cdr3_nt	cdr3_aa
NA	TRBV20-1	TRBJ2-1	TRBD2	12	TGCAGTGCCCTAGCGGCGGACAATGAGCAGTTCTTC	CSALAADNEQFF
NA	TRBV15	TRBJ2-1	NA	12	TGTGCCACCAGCTTAGCTTTCACCGAGCAGTTCTTC	CATSLAFTEQFF
few	TRBV12-3/TRBV12-4	TRBJ2-1	TRBD1	14	TGTGCCAGCAGCCCGGGGGACAGGGACAATGAGCAGTTCTTC	CASSPGDRDNEQFF
many	TRBV7-2	TRBJ1-4	NA	15	TGTGCCAGCAGCTTAGGGACAGCGATTAATGAAAAACTGTTTTTT	CASSLGTAINEKLFF
many	TRBV20-1	TRBJ1-1	NA	14	TGCAGTGCTAGAGGGGGGGGACGGAACACTGAAGCTTTCTTT	CSARGGGRNTEAFF
NA	TRBV7-9	TRBJ1-2	NA	14	TGTGCCAGCAGCTTAGCCCCAGCAGGGTATGGCTACACCTTC	CASSLAPAGYGYTF
many	TRBV6-5	TRBJ1-1	NA	14	TGTGCCAGCAGCTCGCCGGACAGGAACACTGAAGCTTTCTTT	CASSSPDRNTEAFF
few	TRBV7-2	TRBJ1-2	NA	16	TGTGCCAGCAGCCCCAATTTTCAGGGCCGTAACTATGGCTACACCTTC	CASSPNFQGRNYGYTF
few	TRBV7-9	TRBJ2-3	TRBD2	17	TGTGCCAGCAGCTTGGGACTAGCGGGGGAGGATGCGGATACGCAGTATTTT	CASSLGLAGEDADTQYF
many	TRBV6-1	TRBJ2-5	NA	15	TGTGCCAGCAGTGATAGTCGGGGGCTGGGGGAGACCCAGTACTTC	CASSDSRGLGETQYF
NA	TRBV5-4	TRBJ2-5	NA	14	TGTGCCAGCAGCCCCGGACAGTTCGGGGAGACCCAGTACTTC	CASSPGQFGETQYF
few	TRBV7-2	TRBJ2-2	NA	17	TGTGCCAGCAGCTTTCGTTACCGGGGGATTGGAGCCGGGGAGCTGTTTTTT	CASSFRYRGIGAGELFF
many	TRBV12-3/TRBV12-4	TRBJ2-2	NA	14	TGTGCCAGCAGTACAGACTTGGACACCGGGGAGCTGTTTTTT	CASSTDLDTGELFF
many	TRBV20-1	TRBJ1-2	NA	10	TGCAGTATCGGGAGGGATGGCTACACCTTC	CSIGRDGYTF
NA	TRBV5-1	TRBJ1-1	TRBD1	15	TGCGCCAGCAGTTTTACCGGGACAGGGGCGAATGAAGCTTTCTTT	CASSFTGTGANEAFF
many	TRBV20-1	TRBJ2-1	NA	14	TGCAGTGCTAGAGGGCGGAGCTCCTACAATGAGCAGTTCTTC	CSARGRSSYNEQFF
few	TRBV28	TRBJ1-5	NA	14	TGTGCCAGCAGTTTATGGAGGTCGCATCAGCCCCAGCATTTT	CASSLWRSHQPQHF
few	TRBV7-9	TRBJ2-7	NA	13	TGTGCCAGCAGCTTAGCGGCGGGGATCGAGCAGTACTTC	CASSLAAGIEQYF
NA	TRBV9	TRBJ2-1	NA	15	TGTGCCAGCAGCGTAGACGCGAGCTCCTACAATGAGCAGTTCTTC	CASSVDASSYNEQFF
few	TRBV7-7	TRBJ1-1	NA	13	TGTGCCAGCAGCTTAGATCTCGGGGGTGAAGCTTTCTTT	CASSLDLGGEAFF
NA	TRBV7-9	TRBJ1-1	TRBD1	14	TGTGCCAGCAGCCCGACAGGGACGGGCCATGAAGCTTTCTTT	CASSPTGTGHEAFF
few	TRBV12-3/TRBV12-4	TRBJ1-5	NA	13	TGTGCCAGCAGCTTTAACACCAATCAGCCCCAGCATTTT	CASSFNTNQPQHF
few	TRBV24-1	TRBJ2-5	TRBD2	16	TGTGCCACCAGTGATTTGTCACTAGCGGGGACAGAGACCCAGTACTTC	CATSDLSLAGTETQYF
NA	TRBV10-3	TRBJ2-3	NA	18	TGTGCCATCAGTGAGCCCCGAGGTAGAGGGGAATCGACAGATACGCAGTATTTT	CAISEPRGRGESTDTQYF
many	TRBV10-3	TRBJ1-1	NA	11	TGTGCCACCGGACTGAACACTGAAGCTTTCTTT	CATGLNTEAFF
many	TRBV7-2	TRBJ2-5	NA	15	TGTGCCAGCAGCTGGGGGGGCCGGGAGTGGGAGACCCAGTACTTC	CASSWGGREWETQYF
many	TRBV20-1	TRBJ2-1	NA	14	TGCAGTGCTAGACCGGTTGGCTCCTACAATGAGCAGTTCTTC	CSARPVGSYNEQFF
few	TRBV5-1	TRBJ2-2	NA	14	TGCGCCAGCAGCTTACTCCAGTCCACCGGGGAGCTGTTTTTT	CASSLLQSTGELFF
many	TRBV6-5	TRBJ2-5	NA	16	TGTGCCAGCAGTTACTCTGTCTTCGCAGGGGAAGAGACCCAGTACTTC	CASSYSVFAGEETQYF
many	TRBV10-3	TRBJ2-1	TRBD2	16	TGTGCCATCAGTGAAGGAGGCAGCGGGGTTCGTAATGAGCAGTTCTTC	CAISEGGSGVRNEQFF
many	TRBV12-3/TRBV12-4	TRBJ2-5	NA	12	TGTGCCAGCACCGAAAACTTAGAGACCCAGTACTTC	CASTENLETQYF
once	TRBV20-1	TRBJ1-4	NA	13	TGCAGTGCTAGACCGCAGGAATCTGAAAAACTGTTTTTT	CSARPQESEKLFF
many	TRBV10-3	TRBJ2-7	NA	16	TGTGCCATCAGTGACGAGTCTCAAGGAACCTTCTACGAGCAGTACTTC	CAISDESQGTFYEQYF
many	TRBV6-1	TRBJ1-2	NA	13	TGTGCCAGCAGGGTGTCTACTAACTATGGCTACACCTTC	CASRVSTNYGYTF
many	TRBV20-1	TRBJ1-5	NA	13	TGCAGTGCTCCATCGCAGGGGAATCAGCCCCAGCATTTT	CSAPSQGNQPQHF
many	TRBV7-2	TRBJ1-2	NA	15	TGTGCCAGCAGGGTTCGAGTAGGAGGGGCCTATGGCTACACCTTC	CASRVRVGGAYGYTF
few	TRBV29-1	TRBJ2-7	TRBD1	13	TGCAGCGTGTTGACAGGGGAGGCCTACGAGCAGTACTTC	CSVLTGEAYEQYF
NA	TRBV7-9	TRBJ1-5	TRBD1	15	TGTGCCAGCAGCCTTACGACAGGGGGCTACCAGCCCCAGCATTTT	CASSLTTGGYQPQHF
NA	TRBV6-1	TRBJ2-1	TRBD2	12	TGTGCCACGGGACTAGCGTTCCATGAGCAGTTCTTC	CATGLAFHEQFF
NA	TRBV6-5	TRBJ2-1	NA	16	TGTGCCAGCAGTTGGGGGCAGACTAGACTCTACAATGAGCAGTTCTTC	CASSWGQTRLYNEQFF
few	TRBV6-5	TRBJ2-2	NA	16	TGTGCCAGCAGTTACTCGATTTCAGGGTTGGCCGGGGAGCTGTTTTTT	CASSYSISGLAGELFF
NA	TRBV29-1	TRBJ1-1	NA	13	TGCAGCGTTGAAAAGGAGGTGAACACTGAAGCTTTCTTT	CSVEKEVNTEAFF
many	TRBV4-1	TRBJ1-1	NA	13	TGCGCCAGCAGCCTCTGGGAGAACACTGAAGCTTTCTTT	CASSLWENTEAFF
NA	TRBV24-1	TRBJ2-4	NA	15	TGTGCCACCAGTGACGGGGATGGGGCCAAAAACATTCAGTACTTC	CATSDGDGAKNIQYF
many	TRBV20-1	TRBJ1-2	NA	13	TGCAGTGCTAGAGTCCGGAAGTCGCATGGCTACACCTTC	CSARVRKSHGYTF
few	TRBV20-1	TRBJ2-2	NA	16	TGCAGTGCTAGAATCGGGGCTGGGACTGTCACCGGGGAGCTGTTTTTT	CSARIGAGTVTGELFF
NA	TRBV10-3	TRBJ2-3	TRBD1	15	TGTGCCACCGGACCGGGACAGGGATTGACAGATACGCAGTATTTT	CATGPGQGLTDTQYF